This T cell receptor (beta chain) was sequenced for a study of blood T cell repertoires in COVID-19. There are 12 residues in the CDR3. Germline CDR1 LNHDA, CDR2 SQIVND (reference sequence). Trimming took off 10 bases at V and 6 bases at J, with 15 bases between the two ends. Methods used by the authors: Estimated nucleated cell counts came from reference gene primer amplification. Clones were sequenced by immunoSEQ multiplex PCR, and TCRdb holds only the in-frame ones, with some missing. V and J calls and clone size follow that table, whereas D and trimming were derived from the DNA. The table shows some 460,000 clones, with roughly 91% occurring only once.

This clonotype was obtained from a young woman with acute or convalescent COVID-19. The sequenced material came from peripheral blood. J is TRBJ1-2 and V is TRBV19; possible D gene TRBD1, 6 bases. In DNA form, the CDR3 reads TGTGCCACCAGACCAGGGGAACATGGCTACACCTTC. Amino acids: CATRPGEHGYTF.